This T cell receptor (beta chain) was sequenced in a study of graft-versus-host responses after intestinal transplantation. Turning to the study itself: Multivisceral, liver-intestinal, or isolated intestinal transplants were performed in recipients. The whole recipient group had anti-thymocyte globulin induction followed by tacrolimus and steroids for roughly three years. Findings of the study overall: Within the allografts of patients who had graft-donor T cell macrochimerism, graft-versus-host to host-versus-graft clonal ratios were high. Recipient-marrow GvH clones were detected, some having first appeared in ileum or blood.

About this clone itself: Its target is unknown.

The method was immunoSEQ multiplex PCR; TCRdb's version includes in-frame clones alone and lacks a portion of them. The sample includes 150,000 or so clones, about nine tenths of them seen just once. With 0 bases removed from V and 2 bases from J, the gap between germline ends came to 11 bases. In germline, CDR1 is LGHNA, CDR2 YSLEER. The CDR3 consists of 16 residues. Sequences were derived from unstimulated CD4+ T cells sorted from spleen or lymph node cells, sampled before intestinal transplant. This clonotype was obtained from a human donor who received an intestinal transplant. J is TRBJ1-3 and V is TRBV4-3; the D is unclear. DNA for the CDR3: TGCGCCAGCAGCCAAGATTCCGGAGGCGCTGGAAACACCATATATTTT. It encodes CASSQDSGGAGNTIYF.